This section outlines one T cell receptor beta chain sequence together with its context. These data are taken from a study of blood T cell repertoires in COVID-19. Overall study context: T cells, B-cell-depleted T cells, or PBMCs provided the cDNA or gDNA that served as material.

In the original analysis: Amplification from reference gene primers served as the basis for estimated nucleated cell counts. TCRdb's table, derived via immunoSEQ multiplex PCR, lists solely in-frame clones and lacks some. V and J calls and clone size are given by that table; D and trimming were obtained from the DNA. The table records tens of thousands of clones, more than 65% of them present only once. The receptor was derived from a woman in her 70s with acute or convalescent COVID-19. The sample comprised peripheral blood.

DNA of the CDR3: TGTGCCAGCTCAGGGCAGGGGGTAAACATTCAGTACTTC. Translating it yields CASSGQGVNIQYF. The rearrangement links TRBV18 to TRBJ2-4, with TRBD1 matching over 7 bases. CDR3 length: 13 amino acids. Germline CDR1 KGHSH, CDR2 LQKENI. Germline trimming cut 5 bases from V and 6 bases from J; bases unmatched to any gene: 4.